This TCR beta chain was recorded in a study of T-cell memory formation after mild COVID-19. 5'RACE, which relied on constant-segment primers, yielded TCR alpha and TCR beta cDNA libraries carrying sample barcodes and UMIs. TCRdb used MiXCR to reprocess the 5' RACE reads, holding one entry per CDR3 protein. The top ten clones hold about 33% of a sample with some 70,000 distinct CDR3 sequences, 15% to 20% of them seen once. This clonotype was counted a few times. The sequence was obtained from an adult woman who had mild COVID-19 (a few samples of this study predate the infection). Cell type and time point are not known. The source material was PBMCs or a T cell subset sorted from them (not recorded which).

The CDR3 is CASSQGQGPPYEQYF. The CDR3 DNA follows: TGCGCCAGCAGCCAGGGACAGGGGCCTCCCTACGAGCAGTACTTC. V usage is TRBV4-1 and J usage is TRBJ2-7; 10 nucleotides align to TRBD1. Per the germline V gene, CDR1 is MGHRA and CDR2 is YSYEKL. There are 15 residues in the CDR3. The junction had 4 bases not matched to a gene; V was cut back by 3 bases and J by 2 bases.